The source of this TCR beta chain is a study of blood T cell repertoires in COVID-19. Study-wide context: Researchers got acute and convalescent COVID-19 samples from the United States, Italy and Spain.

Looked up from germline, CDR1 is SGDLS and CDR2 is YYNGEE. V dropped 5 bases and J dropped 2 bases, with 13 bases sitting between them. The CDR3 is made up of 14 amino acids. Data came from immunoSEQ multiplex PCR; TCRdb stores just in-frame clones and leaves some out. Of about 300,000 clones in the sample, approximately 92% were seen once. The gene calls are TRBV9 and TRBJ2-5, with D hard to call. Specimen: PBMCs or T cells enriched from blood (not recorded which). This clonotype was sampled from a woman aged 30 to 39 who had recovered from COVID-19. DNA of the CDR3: TGTGCCAGCAGGGTGTGTCCTACTCAAGAGACCCAGTACTTC. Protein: CASRVCPTQETQYF.